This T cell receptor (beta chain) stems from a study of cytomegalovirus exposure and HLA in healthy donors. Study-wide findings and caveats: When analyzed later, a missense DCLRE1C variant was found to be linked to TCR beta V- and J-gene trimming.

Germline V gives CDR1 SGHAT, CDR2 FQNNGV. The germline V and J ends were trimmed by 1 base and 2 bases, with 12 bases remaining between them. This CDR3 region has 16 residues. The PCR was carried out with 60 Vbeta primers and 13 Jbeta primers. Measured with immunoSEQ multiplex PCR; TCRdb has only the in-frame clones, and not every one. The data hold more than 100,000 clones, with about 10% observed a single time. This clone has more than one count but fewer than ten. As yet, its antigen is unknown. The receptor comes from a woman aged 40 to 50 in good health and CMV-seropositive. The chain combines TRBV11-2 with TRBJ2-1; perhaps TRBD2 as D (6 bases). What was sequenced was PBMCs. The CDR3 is CASSLGDSYAYNEQFF. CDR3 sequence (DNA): TGTGCCAGCAGCTTAGGGGACTCTTACGCCTACAATGAGCAGTTCTTC.